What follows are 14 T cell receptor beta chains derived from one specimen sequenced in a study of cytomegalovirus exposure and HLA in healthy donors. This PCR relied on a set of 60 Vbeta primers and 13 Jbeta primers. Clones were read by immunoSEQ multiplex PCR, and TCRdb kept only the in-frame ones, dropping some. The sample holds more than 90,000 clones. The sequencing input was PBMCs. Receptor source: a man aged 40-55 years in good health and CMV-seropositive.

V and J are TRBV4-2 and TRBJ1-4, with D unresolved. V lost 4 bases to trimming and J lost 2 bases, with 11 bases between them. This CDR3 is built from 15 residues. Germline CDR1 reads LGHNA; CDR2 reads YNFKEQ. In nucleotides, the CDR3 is TGTGCCAGCAGCCTCAATCCGGGGACTAATGAAAAACTGTTTTTT. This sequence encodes CASSLNPGTNEKLFF.

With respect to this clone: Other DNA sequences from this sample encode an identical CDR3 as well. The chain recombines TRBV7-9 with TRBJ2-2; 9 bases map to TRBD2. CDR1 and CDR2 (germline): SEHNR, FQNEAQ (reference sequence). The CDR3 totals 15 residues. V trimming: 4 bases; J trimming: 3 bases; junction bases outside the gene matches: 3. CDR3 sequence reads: CASSSGLADTGELFF. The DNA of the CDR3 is TGTGCCAGCAGCTCGGGACTAGCAGACACCGGGGAGCTGTTTTTT.

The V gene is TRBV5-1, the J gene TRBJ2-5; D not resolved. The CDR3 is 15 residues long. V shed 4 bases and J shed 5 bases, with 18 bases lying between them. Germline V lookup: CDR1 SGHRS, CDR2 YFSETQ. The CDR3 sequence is CASSLDGQLGETQYF. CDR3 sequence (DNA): TGCGCCAGCAGCCTGGATGGGCAATTAGGCGAGACCCAGTACTTC.

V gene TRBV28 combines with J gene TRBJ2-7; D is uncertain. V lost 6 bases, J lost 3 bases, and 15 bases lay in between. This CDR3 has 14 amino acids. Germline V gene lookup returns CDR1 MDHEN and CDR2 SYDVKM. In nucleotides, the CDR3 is TGTGCCAGCAGAACTCAAAGTAGGAGCTACGAGCAGTACTTC. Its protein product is CASRTQSRSYEQYF.

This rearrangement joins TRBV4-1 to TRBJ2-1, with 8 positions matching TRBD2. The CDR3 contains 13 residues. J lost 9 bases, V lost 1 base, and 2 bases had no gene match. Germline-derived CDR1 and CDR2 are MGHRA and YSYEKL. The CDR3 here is CASSQGLAGEQFF. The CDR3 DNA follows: TGCGCCAGCAGCCAAGGTCTAGCGGGTGAGCAGTTCTTC.

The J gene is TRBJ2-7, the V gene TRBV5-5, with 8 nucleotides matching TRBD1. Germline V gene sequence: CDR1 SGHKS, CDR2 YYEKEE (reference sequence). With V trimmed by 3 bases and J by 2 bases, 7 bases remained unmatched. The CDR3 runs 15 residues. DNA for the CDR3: TGTGCCAGCAGCTCCCGGGACAGGACAACCTACGAGCAGTACTTC. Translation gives CASSSRDRTTYEQYF.

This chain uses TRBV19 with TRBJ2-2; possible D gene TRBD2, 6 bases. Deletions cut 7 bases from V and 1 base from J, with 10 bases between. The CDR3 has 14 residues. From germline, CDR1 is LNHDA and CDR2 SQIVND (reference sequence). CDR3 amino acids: CASKDYKNTGELFF. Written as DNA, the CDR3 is TGTGCCAGTAAGGACTACAAGAACACCGGGGAGCTGTTTTTT.

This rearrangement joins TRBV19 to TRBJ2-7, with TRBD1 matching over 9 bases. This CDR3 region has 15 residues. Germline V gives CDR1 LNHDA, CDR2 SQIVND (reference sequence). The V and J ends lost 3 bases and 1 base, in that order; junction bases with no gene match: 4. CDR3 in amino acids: CASSILQGASYEQYF. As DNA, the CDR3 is TGTGCCAGTAGTATCTTACAGGGGGCATCCTACGAGCAGTACTTC.

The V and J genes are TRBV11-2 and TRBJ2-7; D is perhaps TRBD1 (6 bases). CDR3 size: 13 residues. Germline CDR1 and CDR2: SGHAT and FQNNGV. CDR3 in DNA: TGTGCGGGGGCACAGGGAGAAAGCCTAGAGCAGTACTTC. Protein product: CAGAQGESLEQYF.

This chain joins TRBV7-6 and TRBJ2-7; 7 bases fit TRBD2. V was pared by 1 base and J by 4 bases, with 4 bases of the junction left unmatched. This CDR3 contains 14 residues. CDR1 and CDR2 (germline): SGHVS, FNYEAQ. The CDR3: CASSLVGGSYEQYF. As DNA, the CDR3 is TGTGCCAGCAGCTTAGTGGGAGGGTCGTACGAGCAGTACTTC.

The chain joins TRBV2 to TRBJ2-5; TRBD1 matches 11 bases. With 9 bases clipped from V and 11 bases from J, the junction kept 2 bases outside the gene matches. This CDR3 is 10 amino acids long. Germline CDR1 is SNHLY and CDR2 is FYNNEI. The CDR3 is CASGDRGQYF. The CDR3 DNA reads TGTGCCAGTGGGGACAGGGGGCAGTACTTC.

This chain's CDR3 is CASSLIQGNYGYTF. The CDR3 DNA follows: TGTGCCAGCAGCTTAATACAGGGGAACTATGGCTACACCTTC. The rearrangement links TRBV16 to TRBJ1-2, with 7 nucleotides matching TRBD1. Germline V gives CDR1 KGHSY, CDR2 FQNENV. V shed 5 bases, J shed 2 bases, and the junction held 5 bases outside the gene matches. The CDR3 totals 14 residues.

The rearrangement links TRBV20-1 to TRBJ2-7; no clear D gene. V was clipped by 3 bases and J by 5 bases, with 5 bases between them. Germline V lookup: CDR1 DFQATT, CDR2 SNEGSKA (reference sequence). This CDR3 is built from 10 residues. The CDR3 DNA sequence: TGCAGTGCTAGTTCAAACGAGCAGTACTTC. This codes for CSASSNEQYF.

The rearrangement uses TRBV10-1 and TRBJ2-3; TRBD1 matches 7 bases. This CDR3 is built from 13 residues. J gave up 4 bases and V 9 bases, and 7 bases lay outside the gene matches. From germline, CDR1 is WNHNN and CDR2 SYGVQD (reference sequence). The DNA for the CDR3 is TGCGCCAGGGGAGACAGGGAATCAGATACGCAGTATTTT. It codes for CARGDRESDTQYF.